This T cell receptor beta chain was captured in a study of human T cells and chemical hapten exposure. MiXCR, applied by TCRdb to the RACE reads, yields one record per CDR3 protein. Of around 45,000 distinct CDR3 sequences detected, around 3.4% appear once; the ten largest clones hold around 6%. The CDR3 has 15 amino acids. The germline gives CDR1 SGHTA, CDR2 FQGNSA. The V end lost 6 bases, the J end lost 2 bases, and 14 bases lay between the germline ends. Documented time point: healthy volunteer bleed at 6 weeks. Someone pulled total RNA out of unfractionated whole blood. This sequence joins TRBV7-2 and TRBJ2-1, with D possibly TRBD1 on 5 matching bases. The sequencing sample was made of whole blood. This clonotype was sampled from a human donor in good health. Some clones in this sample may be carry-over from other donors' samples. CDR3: CASRRGHSTYNEQFF. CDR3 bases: TGTGCCAGCAGACGAGGACATAGCACCTACAATGAGCAGTTCTTC.